Below, 9 T cell receptor beta chains from the same sample are listed, as sequenced in a study of T cell responses to AZD1222 COVID-19 vaccine. Assay used: immunoSEQ multiplex PCR; TCRdb lists only in-frame clones, some missing. The sample carries 75,000 to 100,000 clones, roughly 90% recorded once. The specimen was peripheral blood, collected on day 0 of AZD1222 vaccination. The receptors were sampled from an adult in good health.

V usage is TRBV5-1 and J usage is TRBJ2-7; maybe TRBD2 (6 bases). The CDR3 totals 15 residues. From germline, CDR1 is SGHRS and CDR2 YFSETQ. Trimming took off 6 bases at V and 0 bases at J, with 16 bases between the two ends. The CDR3 nucleotides are TGCGCCAGCACTACCGGGACGGGGGTCTCCTACGAGCAGTACTTC. Its translation is CASTTGTGVSYEQYF.

The chain uses TRBV7-2 and TRBJ2-7, with 11 bases that match TRBD2. The germline V gene has CDR1 SGHTA and CDR2 FQGNSA. Trimming at V came to 2 bases and at J to 4 bases, leaving 7 bases not matched to a gene. The CDR3 consists of 16 residues. CDR3 DNA: TGTGCCAGCAGCTTATCTAGCGGGAGGAATTTGTACGAGCAGTACTTC. It yields the protein CASSLSSGRNLYEQYF.

In this sample, this clone turned up once. The chain has TRBV11-2 and TRBJ2-2; D tentatively fits TRBD1 or TRBD2 (5 bases each). The germline V gene encodes CDR1 SGHAT and CDR2 FQNNGV. The CDR3 totals 13 residues. Trimming removed 6 bases at V and 5 bases at J, with 10 bases between. The CDR3 region has the DNA TGTGCCAGCAGTAGGGACCCGACCGGGGAGCTGTTTTTT. It is translated as CASSRDPTGELFF.

V is TRBV6-6 and J is TRBJ2-1; D is unresolved. The CDR3 covers 12 residues. The germline V gene encodes CDR1 MNHNY and CDR2 SVGAGI (reference sequence). The germline V and J ends were trimmed by 8 bases and 7 bases, with 12 bases remaining between them. The CDR3 coding sequence is TGTGCCAGCGGCCTATACTCTAATGAGCAGTTCTTC. Its protein is CASGLYSNEQFF.

The rearrangement joins TRBV30 to TRBJ2-3; D is undetermined. The CDR3 has 13 residues. Germline CDR1 is GTSNPN and CDR2 is SVGIG (reference sequence). V lost 2 bases, J lost 7 bases, and 13 bases lay in between. The CDR3 here is CAWSPVARYTQYF. CDR3 sequence (DNA): TGTGCCTGGAGTCCTGTCGCCCGGTATACGCAGTATTTT. Together with reference TRBV30 and TRBJ2-3, the CDR3 gives the full variable domain: SQTIHQWPATLVQPVGSPLSLECTVEGTSNPNLYWYRQAAGRGLQLLFYSVGIGQISSEVPQNLSASRPQDRQFILSSKKLLLSDSGFYLCAWSPVARYTQYFGPGTRLTVL.

CDR3 sequence (DNA): TGTGCCAGCAGACCCTGGGACATCAATAACTATGGCTACACCTTC. Protein sequence: CASRPWDINNYGYTF. The V gene is TRBV21-1, the J gene TRBJ1-2; the table's D call of TRBD1 was not tested on the DNA. TRBV21-1 is given as a pseudogene. The CDR3 sequence is 15 residues long.

This clone was counted a few times. The rearrangement links TRBV6-5 to TRBJ1-2; 7 positions match TRBD1. The CDR3 loop spans 11 amino acids. Germline CDR1 and CDR2: MNHEY and SVGAGI. Trimming removed 7 bases from V and 8 bases from J; junction bases left unmatched: 4. CDR3 residues: CASNRGDGYTF. CDR3 nucleotides: TGTGCCAGCAACAGGGGAGACGGCTACACCTTC.

This rearrangement joins TRBV11-2 to TRBJ2-7; no definite D call. Looked up from germline, CDR1 is SGHAT and CDR2 is FQNNGV. Trimming removed 5 bases at V and 3 bases at J, with 17 bases between. This CDR3 has 15 amino acids. CDR3 coding DNA: TGTGCCAGCAGCGTAGGCCCGATAACTTACTACGAGCAGTACTTC. Translated, it gives CASSVGPITYYEQYF.

The chain links TRBV2 to TRBJ1-3; 8 positions agree with TRBD1. V gave up 2 bases and J gave up 2 bases; unmatched junction bases: 2. Germline V gives CDR1 SNHLY, CDR2 FYNNEI. There are 15 residues in the CDR3. The CDR3: CASSEQGAPGNTIYF. As DNA, the CDR3 is TGTGCCAGCAGTGAACAGGGGGCGCCTGGAAACACCATATATTTT.